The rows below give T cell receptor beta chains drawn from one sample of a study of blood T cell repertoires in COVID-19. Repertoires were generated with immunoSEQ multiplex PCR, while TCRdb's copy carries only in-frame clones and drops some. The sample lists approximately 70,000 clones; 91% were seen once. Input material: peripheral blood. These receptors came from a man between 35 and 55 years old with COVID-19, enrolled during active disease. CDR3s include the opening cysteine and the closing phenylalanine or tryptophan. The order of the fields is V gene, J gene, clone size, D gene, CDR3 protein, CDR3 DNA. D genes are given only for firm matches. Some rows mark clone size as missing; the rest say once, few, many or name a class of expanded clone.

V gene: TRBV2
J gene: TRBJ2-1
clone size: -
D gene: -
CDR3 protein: CASTMDGSSYNEQFF
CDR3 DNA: TGTGCCAGCACTATGGACGGGAGCTCCTACAATGAGCAGTTCTTC

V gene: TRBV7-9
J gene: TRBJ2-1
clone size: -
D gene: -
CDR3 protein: CASSRSPILSYNEQFF
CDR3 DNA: TGTGCCAGCAGCCGGTCTCCCATCCTCTCCTACAATGAGCAGTTCTTC

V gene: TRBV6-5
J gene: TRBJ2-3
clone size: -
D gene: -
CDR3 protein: CASFGTSTDTQYF
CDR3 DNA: TGTGCCAGCTTTGGGACTTCCACAGATACGCAGTATTTT

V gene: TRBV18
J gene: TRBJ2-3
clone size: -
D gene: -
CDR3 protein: CASSQESTDTQYF
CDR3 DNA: TGTGCCAGCTCACAGGAGAGCACAGATACGCAGTATTTT

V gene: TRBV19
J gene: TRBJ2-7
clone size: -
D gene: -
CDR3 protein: CASSTRDRYEQYF
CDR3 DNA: TGTGCCAGTAGTACTAGAGACAGATACGAGCAGTACTTC

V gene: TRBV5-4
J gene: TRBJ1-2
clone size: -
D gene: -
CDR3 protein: CASSFQDRYGYTF
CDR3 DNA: TGTGCCAGCAGCTTTCAGGATAGGTATGGCTACACCTTC

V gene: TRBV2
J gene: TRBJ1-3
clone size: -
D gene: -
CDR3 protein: CASSENGRLSGNTIYF
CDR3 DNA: TGTGCCAGCAGTGAAAACGGCAGGCTATCTGGAAACACCATATATTTT

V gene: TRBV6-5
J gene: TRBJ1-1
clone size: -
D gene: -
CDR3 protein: CASSINTGRVGAFF
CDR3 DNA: TGTGCCAGCAGCATAAATACAGGGAGGGTTGGAGCTTTCTTT

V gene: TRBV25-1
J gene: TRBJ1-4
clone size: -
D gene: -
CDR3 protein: CASHNGVPPNEKLFF
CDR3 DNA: TGTGCCAGCCATAACGGGGTCCCCCCTAATGAAAAACTGTTTTTT

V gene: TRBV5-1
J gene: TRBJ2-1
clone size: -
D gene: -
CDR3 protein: CASSPTPTTGEQFF
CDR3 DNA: TGCGCCAGCAGCCCCACCCCGACCACGGGAGAGCAGTTCTTC

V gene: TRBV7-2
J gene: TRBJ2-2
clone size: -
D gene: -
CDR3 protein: CASSLAAAPHRELFF
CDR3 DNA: TGTGCCAGCAGCTTAGCAGCGGCCCCCCACCGGGAGCTGTTTTTT

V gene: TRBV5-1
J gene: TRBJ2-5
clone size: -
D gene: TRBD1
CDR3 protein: CASSASGQGAFETQYF
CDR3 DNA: TGCGCCAGCAGCGCCTCGGGACAGGGTGCGTTCGAGACCCAGTACTTC

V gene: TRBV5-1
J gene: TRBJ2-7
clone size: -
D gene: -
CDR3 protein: CASSLAETYEQYF
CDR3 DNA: TGCGCCAGCAGCTTGGCGGAGACCTACGAGCAGTACTTC

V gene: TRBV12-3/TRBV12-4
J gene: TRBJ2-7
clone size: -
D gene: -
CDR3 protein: CASSLTLATEQYF
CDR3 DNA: TGTGCCAGCAGTCTCACCCTAGCGACCGAGCAGTACTTC

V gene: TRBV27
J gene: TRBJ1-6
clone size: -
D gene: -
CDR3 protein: CASSKDPGGYNSPLHF
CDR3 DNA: TGTGCCAGCAGTAAAGACCCAGGAGGCTATAATTCACCCCTCCACTTT

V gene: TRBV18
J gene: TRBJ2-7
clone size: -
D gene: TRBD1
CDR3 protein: CASSPLNRDRAYEQYF
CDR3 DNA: TGTGCCAGCTCACCACTTAATCGGGACAGGGCTTACGAGCAGTACTTC

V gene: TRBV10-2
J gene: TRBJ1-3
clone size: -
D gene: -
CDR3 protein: CASRAGVGNTIYF
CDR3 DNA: TGCGCCAGCAGGGCAGGGGTTGGAAACACCATATATTTT

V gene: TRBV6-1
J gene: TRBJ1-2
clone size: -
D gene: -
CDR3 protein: CASSEGAPANYGYTF
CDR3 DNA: TGTGCCAGCAGTGAAGGCGCCCCCGCTAACTATGGCTACACCTTC

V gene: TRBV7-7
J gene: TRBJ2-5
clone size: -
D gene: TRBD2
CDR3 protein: CASSLEGTSGETQYF
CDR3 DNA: TGTGCCAGCAGCTTAGAGGGGACTAGCGGAGAGACCCAGTACTTC

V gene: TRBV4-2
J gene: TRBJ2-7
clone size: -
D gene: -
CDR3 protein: CASSQEGLFSYEQYF
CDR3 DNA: TGTGCCAGCAGCCAAGAGGGCCTCTTCTCCTACGAGCAGTACTTC

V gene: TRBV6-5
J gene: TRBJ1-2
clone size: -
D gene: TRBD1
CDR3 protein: CASRTGGDYGYTF
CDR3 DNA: TGTGCCAGCAGGACAGGGGGCGACTATGGCTACACCTTC

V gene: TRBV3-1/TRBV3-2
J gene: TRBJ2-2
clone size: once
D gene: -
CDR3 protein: CASSQGNRNTGELFF
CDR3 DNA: TGTGCCAGCAGCCAAGGGAACAGGAACACCGGGGAGCTGTTTTTT

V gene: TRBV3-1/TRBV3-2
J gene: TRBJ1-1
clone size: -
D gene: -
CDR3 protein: CASSLSDRNTEAFF
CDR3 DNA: TGTGCCAGCAGCCTGAGTGACAGGAACACTGAAGCTTTCTTT

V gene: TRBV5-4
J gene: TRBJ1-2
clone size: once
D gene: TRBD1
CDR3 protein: CASRSGTVELNYGYTF
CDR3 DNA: TGTGCCAGCAGATCTGGGACAGTAGAACTTAACTATGGCTACACCTTC

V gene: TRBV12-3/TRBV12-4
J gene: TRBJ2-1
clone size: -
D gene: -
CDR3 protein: CASSPTSFGEQFF
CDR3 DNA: TGTGCCAGCAGCCCCACTAGTTTCGGTGAGCAGTTCTTC

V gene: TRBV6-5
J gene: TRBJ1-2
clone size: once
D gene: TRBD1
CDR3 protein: CASRPGGVINGYTF
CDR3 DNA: TGTGCCAGCAGACCAGGGGGCGTAATAAATGGCTACACCTTC

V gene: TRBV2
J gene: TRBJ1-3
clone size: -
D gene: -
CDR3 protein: CATEGASGNTIYF
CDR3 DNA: TGTGCCACCGAGGGTGCCTCTGGAAACACCATATATTTT

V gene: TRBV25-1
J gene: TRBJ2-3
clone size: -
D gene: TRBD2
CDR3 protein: CASSEYKLAGGRGDTQYF
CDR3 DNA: TGTGCCAGCAGTGAATATAAACTAGCGGGGGGCCGGGGTGATACGCAGTATTTT

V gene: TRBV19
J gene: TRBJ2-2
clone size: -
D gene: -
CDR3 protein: CALRDQGNTGELFF
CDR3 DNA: TGTGCCCTAAGGGATCAGGGTAACACCGGGGAGCTGTTTTTT

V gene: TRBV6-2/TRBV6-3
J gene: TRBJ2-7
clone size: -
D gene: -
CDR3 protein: CASSNYYEQYF
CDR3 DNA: TGTGCCAGCAGCAACTACTACGAGCAGTACTTC

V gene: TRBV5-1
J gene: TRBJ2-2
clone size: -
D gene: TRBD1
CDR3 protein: CASSLGRGGDTGELFF
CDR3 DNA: TGCGCCAGCAGCTTAGGACGAGGGGGCGACACCGGGGAGCTGTTTTTT

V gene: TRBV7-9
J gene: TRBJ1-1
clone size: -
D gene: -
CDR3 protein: CASSVSGGQKQAFF
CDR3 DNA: TGTGCCAGCAGCGTCTCCGGAGGTCAGAAACAAGCTTTCTTT

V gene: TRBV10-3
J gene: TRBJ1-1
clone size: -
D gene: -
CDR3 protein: CAISELQAGRSEAFF
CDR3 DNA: TGTGCCATCAGTGAGTTGCAGGCTGGTCGTTCTGAAGCTTTCTTT

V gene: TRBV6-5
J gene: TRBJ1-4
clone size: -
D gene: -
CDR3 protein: CASSHRDAPNEKLFF
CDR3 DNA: TGTGCCAGCAGTCACAGGGACGCACCTAATGAAAAACTGTTTTTT

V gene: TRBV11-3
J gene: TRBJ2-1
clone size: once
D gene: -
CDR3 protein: CASSLGQPPQGEQFF
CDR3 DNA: TGTGCCAGCAGCTTAGGGCAACCACCCCAGGGGGAGCAGTTCTTC

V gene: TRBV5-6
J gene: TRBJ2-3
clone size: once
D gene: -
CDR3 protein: CASSLAAGAPTDTQYF
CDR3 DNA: TGTGCCAGCAGCTTGGCCGCGGGGGCCCCCACAGATACGCAGTATTTT

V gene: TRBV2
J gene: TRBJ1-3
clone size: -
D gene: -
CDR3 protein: CASRLGLLSGNTIYF
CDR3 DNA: TGTGCCAGCAGACTGGGACTGCTCTCTGGAAACACCATATATTTT

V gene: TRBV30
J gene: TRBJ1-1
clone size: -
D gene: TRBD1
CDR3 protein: CAWSVLRQGVNAFF
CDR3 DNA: TGTGCCTGGAGTGTACTGAGACAGGGAGTTAACGCTTTCTTT

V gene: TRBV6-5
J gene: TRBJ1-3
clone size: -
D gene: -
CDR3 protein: CASSRDLSGNTIYF
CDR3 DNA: TGTGCCAGCAGTCGGGATCTCTCTGGAAACACCATATATTTT

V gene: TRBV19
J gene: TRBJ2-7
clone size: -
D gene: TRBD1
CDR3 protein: CASASVGTGSYEQYF
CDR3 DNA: TGTGCCAGTGCATCAGTTGGGACAGGCAGCTACGAGCAGTACTTC

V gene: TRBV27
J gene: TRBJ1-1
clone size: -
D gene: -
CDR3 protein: CASSLGARNTEAFF
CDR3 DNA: TGTGCCAGCAGTCTAGGGGCGAGGAACACTGAAGCTTTCTTT

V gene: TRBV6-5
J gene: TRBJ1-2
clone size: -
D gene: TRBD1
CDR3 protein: CASSLSDRGGYTF
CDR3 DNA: TGTGCCAGCAGTCTTTCCGACAGGGGGGGCTACACCTTC

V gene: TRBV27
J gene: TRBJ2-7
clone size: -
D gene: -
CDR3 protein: CASSSPGWHEQYF
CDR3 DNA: TGTGCCAGCAGTTCTCCAGGGTGGCACGAGCAGTACTTC

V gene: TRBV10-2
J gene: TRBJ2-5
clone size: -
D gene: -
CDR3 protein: CASSVDGQETQYF
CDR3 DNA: TGCGCCAGCAGTGTAGACGGGCAAGAGACCCAGTACTTC

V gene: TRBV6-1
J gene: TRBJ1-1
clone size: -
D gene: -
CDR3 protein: CASSDRGMNTEAFF
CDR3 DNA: TGTGCCAGCAGTGACAGGGGCATGAACACTGAAGCTTTCTTT

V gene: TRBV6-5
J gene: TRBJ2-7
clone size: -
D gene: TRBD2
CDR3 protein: CASSHLAGGGHEQYF
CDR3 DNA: TGTGCCAGCAGTCACTTAGCGGGGGGAGGCCACGAGCAGTACTTC

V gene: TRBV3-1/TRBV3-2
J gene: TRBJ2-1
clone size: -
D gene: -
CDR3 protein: CASSPVTLDYNEQFF
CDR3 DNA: TGTGCCAGCAGCCCGGTGACATTAGACTACAATGAGCAGTTCTTC

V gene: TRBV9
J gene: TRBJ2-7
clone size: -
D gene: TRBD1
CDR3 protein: CASSHRDRDAEQYF
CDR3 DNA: TGTGCCAGCAGTCACCGGGACAGGGATGCCGAGCAGTACTTC

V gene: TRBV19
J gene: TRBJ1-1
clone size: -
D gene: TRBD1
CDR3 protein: CATGTGGLNTEAFF
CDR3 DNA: TGTGCCACCGGGACAGGGGGATTGAACACTGAAGCTTTCTTT

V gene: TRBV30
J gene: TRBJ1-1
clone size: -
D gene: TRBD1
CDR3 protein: CAWTKGQGVGTEAFF
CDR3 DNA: TGTGCCTGGACGAAGGGACAGGGGGTGGGCACTGAAGCTTTCTTT

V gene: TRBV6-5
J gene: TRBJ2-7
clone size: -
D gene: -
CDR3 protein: CASSRQSYSYEQYF
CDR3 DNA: TGTGCCAGCAGTCGACAGAGTTACTCCTACGAGCAGTACTTC

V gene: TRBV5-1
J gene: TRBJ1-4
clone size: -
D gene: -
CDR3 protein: CASSFGGSNEKLFF
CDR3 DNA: TGCGCCAGCAGCTTCGGGGGGTCGAATGAAAAACTGTTTTTT

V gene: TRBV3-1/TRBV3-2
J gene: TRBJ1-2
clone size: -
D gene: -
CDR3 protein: CASSQRTVDYGYTF
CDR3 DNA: TGTGCCAGCAGCCAGCGTACAGTTGACTATGGCTACACCTTC

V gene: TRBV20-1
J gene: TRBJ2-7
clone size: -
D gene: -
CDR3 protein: CSASRQGGYEQYF
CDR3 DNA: TGCAGTGCTAGTAGGCAGGGAGGTTACGAGCAGTACTTC

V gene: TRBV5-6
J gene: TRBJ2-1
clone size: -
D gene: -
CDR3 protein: CASSLTGVSYNEQFF
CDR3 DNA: TGTGCCAGCAGCTTGACGGGGGTCTCCTACAATGAGCAGTTCTTC

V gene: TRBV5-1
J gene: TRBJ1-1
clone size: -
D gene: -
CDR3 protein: CASSLAMRTEAFF
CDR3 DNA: TGCGCCAGCAGCTTGGCCATGCGAACTGAAGCTTTCTTT

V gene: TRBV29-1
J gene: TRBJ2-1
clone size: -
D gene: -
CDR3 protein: CSVERTAGNEQFF
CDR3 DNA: TGCAGCGTTGAGAGGACAGCTGGAAATGAGCAGTTCTTC